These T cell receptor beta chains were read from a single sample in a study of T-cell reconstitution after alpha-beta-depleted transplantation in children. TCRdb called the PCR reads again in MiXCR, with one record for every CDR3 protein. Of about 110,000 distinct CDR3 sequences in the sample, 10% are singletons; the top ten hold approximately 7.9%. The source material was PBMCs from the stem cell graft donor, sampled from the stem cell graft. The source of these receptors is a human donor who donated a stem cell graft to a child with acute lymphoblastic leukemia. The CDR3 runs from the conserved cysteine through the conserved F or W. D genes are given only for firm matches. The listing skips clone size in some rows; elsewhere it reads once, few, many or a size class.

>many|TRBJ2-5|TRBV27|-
TGTGCCAGCGCCAGCGGAGCCAGCCAAGAGACCCAGTACTTC
CASASGASQETQYF
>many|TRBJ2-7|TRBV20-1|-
TGCAGTGCGGAAGGACCTACGAGCTCCTACGAGCAGTACTTC
CSAEGPTSSYEQYF
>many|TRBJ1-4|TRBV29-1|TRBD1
TGCAGCGTAGGCCTGCCACAGGGGGCAACTGAAAAACTGTTTTTT
CSVGLPQGATEKLFF
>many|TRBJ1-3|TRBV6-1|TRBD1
TGTGCCAGCACCGGGACAGGGGTCGGAAACACCATATATTTT
CASTGTGVGNTIYF
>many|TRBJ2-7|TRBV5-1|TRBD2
TGCGCCAGCAGCGTTGCCGGGACTAGCGGCTACGAGCAGTACTTC
CASSVAGTSGYEQYF
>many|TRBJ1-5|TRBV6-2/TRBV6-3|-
TGTGCCAGCAGTTACTACGGGAGTGGTGGCAATCAGCCCCAGCATTTT
CASSYYGSGGNQPQHF
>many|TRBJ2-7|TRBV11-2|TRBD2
TGTGCCAGCAGCTTAGTAACACCGAGTAGGACTAGCGGTACCTACGAGCAGTACTTC
CASSLVTPSRTSGTYEQYF
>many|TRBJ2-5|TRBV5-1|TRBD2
TGCGCCAGCAGCAGAAGCGGGGGGGCAGGAGAGACCCAGTACTTC
CASSRSGGAGETQYF
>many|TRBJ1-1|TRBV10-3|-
TGTGCCATCAAGGGGAATTTAGGCTGGGCGAACACTGAAGCTTTCTTT
CAIKGNLGWANTEAFF
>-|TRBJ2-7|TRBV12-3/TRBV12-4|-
TGTGCCAGCAGTTTTGGTACACACGGAGTTCAGTACTTC
CASSFGTHGVQYF
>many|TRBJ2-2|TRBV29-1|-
TGCAGCGTGGGAAAGAACACCGGGGAGCTGTTTTTT
CSVGKNTGELFF
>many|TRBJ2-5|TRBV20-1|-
TGCAGTGCTGAGGGGAGGGAGACCCAGTACTTC
CSAEGRETQYF
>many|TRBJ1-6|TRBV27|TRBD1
TGTGCCAGCAGTTTAATTCCGACAGGGGGGAATTCACCCCTCCACTTT
CASSLIPTGGNSPLHF
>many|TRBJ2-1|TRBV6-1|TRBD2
TGTGCCAGCACTCCCTCCGGCGGGGGTAACAATGAGCAGTTCTTC
CASTPSGGGNNEQFF
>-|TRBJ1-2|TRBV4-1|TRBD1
TGCGCCAGCAGCCAAGATCGGACAGGGGGAATTAACTATGGCTACACCTTC
CASSQDRTGGINYGYTF
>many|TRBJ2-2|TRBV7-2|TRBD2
TGTGCCAGCAGCTCCCCAGTGGGGGGGTTCGCGGCCGGGGAGCTGTTTTTT
CASSSPVGGFAAGELFF
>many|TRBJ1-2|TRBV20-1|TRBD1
TGCAGTCGTAGAGAATACAGGGGGCTTTTGGATGGCTACACCTTC
CSRREYRGLLDGYTF
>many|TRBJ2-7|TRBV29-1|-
TGCAGCGTTGAAATACCGAGCTCCTACGAGCAGTACTTC
CSVEIPSSYEQYF
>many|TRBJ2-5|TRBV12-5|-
TGTGCTAGTGGCCCCCGTATACAAGAGACCCAGTACTTC
CASGPRIQETQYF
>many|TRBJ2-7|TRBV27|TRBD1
TGTGCCAGCAGACCTTTCCGGGACAGGAGCTCCTACGAGCAGTACTTC
CASRPFRDRSSYEQYF
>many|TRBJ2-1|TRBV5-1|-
TGCGCCAGCAGCATGTTAGCGGTTAGAGAAAATGAGCAGTTCTTC
CASSMLAVRENEQFF
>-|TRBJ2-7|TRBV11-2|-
TGTGCCAGCAGCTTAGCGGGGGCAGGGCCCAACGAGCAGTACTTC
CASSLAGAGPNEQYF
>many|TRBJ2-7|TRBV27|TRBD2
TGTGCCAGCAGTCCCGTAGGGACTAGCGGGAGTCCGGACTACGAGCAGTACTTC
CASSPVGTSGSPDYEQYF
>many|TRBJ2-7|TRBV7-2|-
TGTGCCAGCAGCTTGAAGGGCTCCTACGAGCAGTACTTC
CASSLKGSYEQYF
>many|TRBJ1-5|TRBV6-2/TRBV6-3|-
TGTGCCAGCAGTTACTCGAGAGGGCGCGCCGAGCCCCAGCATTTT
CASSYSRGRAEPQHF
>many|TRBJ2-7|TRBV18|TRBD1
TGTGCCAGCTCACCGTACGGACAGGCCGGCGAGCAGTACTTC
CASSPYGQAGEQYF
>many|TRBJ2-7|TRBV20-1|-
TGCAGTGCTAGCGTCGGGGCATCCTACGAGCAGTACTTC
CSASVGASYEQYF
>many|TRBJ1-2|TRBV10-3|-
TGTGCCATCAGTACTACAGGTTACTATGGCTACACCTTC
CAISTTGYYGYTF
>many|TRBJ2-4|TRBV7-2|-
TGTGCCAGCAGCCCTCGGGGTAGCGTGGTGTTAGGGGACATTCAGTACTTC
CASSPRGSVVLGDIQYF
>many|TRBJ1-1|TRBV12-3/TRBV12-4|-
TGTGCCAGCACTTTAGGCAGGGCTTTGAACACTGAAGCTTTCTTT
CASTLGRALNTEAFF
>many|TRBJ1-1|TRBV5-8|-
TGTGCCAGCAGCCAAGGCGGGGGATCCCTGAACACTGAAGCTTTCTTT
CASSQGGGSLNTEAFF
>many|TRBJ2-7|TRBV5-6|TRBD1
TGTGCCAGCAGCTTAAGAGGGAACAGGGGTTCCCACGAGCAGTACTTC
CASSLRGNRGSHEQYF
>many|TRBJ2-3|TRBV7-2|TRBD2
TGTGCCAGCAGCGCCAGACTAGCGGGGAGCACAGATACGCAGTATTTT
CASSARLAGSTDTQYF
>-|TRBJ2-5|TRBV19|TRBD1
TGTGCCAGTAGTATGTCGGGACAGGGGTCGGAGACCCAGTACTTC
CASSMSGQGSETQYF
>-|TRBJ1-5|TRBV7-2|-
TGTGCCAGCAGCTTAGCAGGTGTCAATCAGCCCCAGCATTTT
CASSLAGVNQPQHF
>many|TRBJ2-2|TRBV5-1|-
TGCGCCAGCAGCTTCTCAAGGGGCCCGAACACCGGGGAGCTGTTTTTT
CASSFSRGPNTGELFF
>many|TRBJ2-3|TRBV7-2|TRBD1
TGTGCCAGCAGCGGGACAGCTAGCACAGATACGCAGTATTTT
CASSGTASTDTQYF
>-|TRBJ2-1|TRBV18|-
TGTGCCAGCTCAGTCGGAGAGCAAAATGAGCAGTTCTTC
CASSVGEQNEQFF
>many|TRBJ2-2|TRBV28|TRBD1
TGTGCCAGCAGCCTTACACAGGGGGGCAACACCGGGGAGCTGTTTTTT
CASSLTQGGNTGELFF
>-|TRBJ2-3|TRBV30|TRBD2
TGTGCCTGGAGTGTAGCGAGGACTAGGGGAGATACGCAGTATTTT
CAWSVARTRGDTQYF
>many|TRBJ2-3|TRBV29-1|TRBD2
TGCAGCGTTGTTAGCGGGAGGGCTAGCACAGATACGCAGTATTTT
CSVVSGRASTDTQYF
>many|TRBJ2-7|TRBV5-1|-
TGCGCCAGCAGCGGAACCTACGAGCAGTACTTC
CASSGTYEQYF
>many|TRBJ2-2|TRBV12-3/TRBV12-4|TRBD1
TGTGCCAGCAGTTTGACAGGGGTGAACACCGGGGAGCTGTTTTTT
CASSLTGVNTGELFF
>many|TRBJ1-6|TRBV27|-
TGTGCCAGCAGATCGTTAGGCGATAATTCACCCCTCCACTTT
CASRSLGDNSPLHF
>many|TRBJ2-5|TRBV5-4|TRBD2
TGTGCCAGCAGCTTGGTTGGGGTCTCCGGGACTAGCGGAGAGACCCAGTACTTC
CASSLVGVSGTSGETQYF
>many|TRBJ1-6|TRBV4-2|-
TGTGCCAGCAGCCAAGGCTGGGGTAATTCACCCCTCCACTTT
CASSQGWGNSPLHF
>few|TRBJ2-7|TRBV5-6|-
TGTGCCAGCAGCTTGGGGACCAAGCAGTACTTC
CASSLGTKQYF
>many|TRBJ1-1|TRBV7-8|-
TGTGCCAGCAGACTTTATCTGAACACTGAAGCTTTCTTT
CASRLYLNTEAFF
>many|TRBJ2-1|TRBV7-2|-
TGTGCCAGCAGCCTTTGGGCTAGCCTCTCCTACAATGAGCAGTTCTTC
CASSLWASLSYNEQFF
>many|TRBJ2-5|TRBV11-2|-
TGTGCCAGCAGCCTGGGGGAAGAGACCCAGTACTTC
CASSLGEETQYF
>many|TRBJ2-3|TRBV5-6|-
TGTGCCAGCAGCCCCACCGGGGGATATGACACAGATACGCAGTATTTT
CASSPTGGYDTDTQYF
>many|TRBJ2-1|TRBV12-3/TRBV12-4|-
TGTGCCAGCAGTTTATCCCCCAGGCCCTACAATGAGCAGTTCTTC
CASSLSPRPYNEQFF
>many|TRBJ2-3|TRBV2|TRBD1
TGTGCCAGCAGGACCGACAGGGTGGCAGATACGCAGTATTTT
CASRTDRVADTQYF
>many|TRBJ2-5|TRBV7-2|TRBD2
TGTGCCAGCAGCTCCTTACTAGCGGGGGGGCCCCAAGAGACCCAGTACTTC
CASSSLLAGGPQETQYF
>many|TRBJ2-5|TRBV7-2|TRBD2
TGTGCCAGCAGCCCGAGCGGGGAGAAGACCCAGTACTTC
CASSPSGEKTQYF
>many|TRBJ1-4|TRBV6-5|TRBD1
TGTGCCAGCAGTTACCGCAGGGGGCACGAAAAACTGTTTTTT
CASSYRRGHEKLFF